This paragraph covers one T cell receptor (beta chain) sequence. Its antigen remains unidentified. Per-base qualities were not stored, and no clone one base away is much larger. Explained via the paper, the treatment or condition label denotes: in vitro stimulation with specific CMV peptide epitopes to enrich CMV-specific T cells. The sample was run on an Illumina HiSeq 1500. The raw public data were reprocessed by TCRdb itself: fastp quality trimming at Q25, MiXCR clonotype calling, in-frame beta chains only. Duplicate CDR3 protein sequences are folded into a single record with the most common DNA and genes. A total of roughly 180,000 distinct CDR3 sequences appear in this sample, about 20% of them only once. Of the sample, under 30% falls within the top ten clones. Per the germline V gene, MNHEY is the CDR1 and SVGEGT is the CDR2. The trim is 10 bases for V and 4 bases for J, with a gap of 22 bases between the germline ends. The CDR3 goes from the cysteine to the phenylalanine over 15 residues. CDR3 DNA only is kept here, 45 bases in frame from base 1.

These data belong to a study of T cell repertoires in cytomegalovirus infection (dated by TCRdb to about 2019). About the investigation overall: Alongside well-studied HLA-B-restricted epitopes, the peptide stimulations were aimed at recently identified HLA-C-restricted CMV epitopes, whose presentation resists viral immunomodulation. Donor HLA type was relevant to the analysis, because carriage of CMV infection together with the matching HLA type was indicated by public TCR beta signatures. The study at large found these results: The ex vivo response was dominated by HLA-C-restricted CMV-specific TCR beta clonotypes, which also provided the single most frequent clonotype in two of eight donors. In both this cohort and an independent roughly 360-donor cohort, the cumulative frequency of public TCR beta family members distinguished carriers of CMV infection plus the relevant HLA type.

The receptor was derived from a human donor in good health (CMV status not recorded). Some clones in this sample may be carry-over from other donors' samples. The V gene is TRBV6-2 or TRBV6-3 and the J gene is TRBJ1-1; a weak D assignment points to TRBD1 (6 bases agree). The sample in question was CD8+ T cells from cultured PBMCs, obtained from culture after CMV antigen stimulation. CDR3 loop: CATFKSTGRGTEAFF. Read as DNA, the sequence is TGTGCCACCTTTAAGTCGACAGGCCGGGGCACTGAAGCTTTCTTT.